One sample yielded the 20 T cell receptor beta chains listed below, sequenced in a study of T cell responses to AZD1222 COVID-19 vaccine. Clones were sequenced by immunoSEQ multiplex PCR, and TCRdb holds only the in-frame ones, with some missing. The sample gives some 130,000 clones, approximately 90% of which show up once; more than 3.5% is in the top ten. Sequenced material: peripheral blood, taken on day 0 of AZD1222 vaccination. These receptors all come from an adult in good health.

This clone appeared a single time. This chain joins TRBV9 and TRBJ1-4; D ambiguous. CDR3 size: 15 residues. Germline CDR1 is SGDLS and CDR2 is YYNGEE. V was clipped by 0 bases and J by 4 bases, with 10 bases between them. Here the CDR3 reads CASSVEGRNNEKLFF. In DNA form, the CDR3 reads TGTGCCAGCAGCGTAGAGGGAAGGAATAATGAAAAACTGTTTTTT.

The chain has TRBV3-1 (or the pseudogene TRBV3-2) and TRBJ1-6; D gene unclear. Germline V CDR1 and CDR2: LGHDT, YNNKEL (reference sequence). The CDR3 totals 15 residues. Trimming removed 1 base from V and 7 bases from J, with 11 bases in between. CDR3 in amino acids: CASSQVHSLNSPLHF. The CDR3 DNA is TGTGCCAGCAGCCAAGTACACAGTCTGAATTCACCCCTCCACTTT.

In nucleotides, the CDR3 is TGTGCCAGCAGTCTACGTAGCGGTTACACCGGGGAGCTGTTTTTT. It translates to CASSLRSGYTGELFF. The chain combines TRBV28 with TRBJ2-2, with a tentative D call TRBD2 (6 bases). The V and J ends lost 5 bases and 3 bases respectively, with 13 bases between them. This CDR3 has 15 residues. Germline lookup yields CDR1 MDHEN and CDR2 SYDVKM.

This clone was observed a handful of times. The chain carries TRBV2 and TRBJ2-7; possible D gene TRBD2, 5 bases. With 0 bases removed from V and 6 bases from J, the gap between germline ends came to 9 bases. The CDR3 sequence is 13 residues long. Germline values: CDR1 SNHLY, CDR2 FYNNEI. The CDR3: CASSEARGGEQYF. For the CDR3, the DNA is TGTGCCAGCAGTGAAGCCCGGGGTGGCGAGCAGTACTTC.

The chain links TRBV9 to TRBJ2-3; no firm D call. Trimming cost V 4 bases and J 1 base, with 10 bases left between them. Germline V gene sequence: CDR1 SGDLS, CDR2 YYNGEE. This CDR3 contains 14 residues. CDR3 region: CASSPTPRTDTQYF. The CDR3 DNA follows: TGTGCCAGCAGCCCAACCCCCCGCACAGATACGCAGTATTTT. Combining the CDR3 with reference TRBV9 and TRBJ2-3 gives the whole variable domain DSGVTQTPKHLITATGQRVTLRCSPRSGDLSVYWYQQSLDQGLQFLIQYYNGEERAKGNILERFSAQQFPDLHSELNLSSLELGDSALYFCASSPTPRTDTQYFGPGTRLTVL.

This clone has a single count. CDR3 sequence: CASSLTGGARTDTQYF. The CDR3 nucleotides read TGTGCCAGCAGTTTGACAGGGGGAGCTCGCACAGATACGCAGTATTTT. The rearrangement links TRBV27 to TRBJ2-3, with 9 bases lining up with TRBD1. Germline trimming cut 3 bases from V and 1 base from J; bases unmatched to any gene: 5. CDR1 and CDR2 (germline): MNHEY, SMNVEV (reference sequence). The CDR3 loop spans 16 amino acids.

This chain connects TRBV9 to TRBJ1-6, with TRBD1 identical over 10 bases. The CDR3 runs to 17 residues. The V gene end was trimmed by 0 bases and the J gene end by 10 bases; junction bases not matched to a gene: 10. Germline V gene sequence: CDR1 SGDLS, CDR2 YYNGEE. CDR3 bases: TGTGCCAGCAGCGTAGGTGAGACAGGGGGCGGTCGGTCACCCCTCCACTTT. Translating it yields CASSVGETGGGRSPLHF.

This clone was observed a handful of times. The V gene is TRBV7-8, the J gene TRBJ2-2; the D gene is possibly TRBD2 (6 bases). CDR3 size: 17 residues. Per the germline V gene, CDR1 is SGHVS and CDR2 is FQNEAQ. V was pared by 0 bases and J by 3 bases, with 14 bases between. CDR3 loop: CASSLARGSGYTGELFF. CDR3 bases: TGTGCCAGCAGCTTAGCGCGAGGTAGCGGATACACCGGGGAGCTGTTTTTT.

J is TRBJ2-5 and V is TRBV9; 7 bases fit TRBD2. CDR3 length equals 15 residues. Trimming removed 0 bases from V and 4 bases from J; junction bases left unmatched: 6. Germline loops: CDR1 SGDLS, CDR2 YYNGEE. The CDR3 reads CASSVDGGGPETQYF. The CDR3 region has the DNA TGTGCCAGCAGCGTAGACGGGGGAGGGCCAGAGACCCAGTACTTC.

This rearrangement joins TRBV2 to TRBJ2-2, with 10 bases identical to TRBD1. The J segment lost 3 bases and the V segment lost 7 bases, leaving 2 bases of the junction unmatched. CDR3 size: 14 residues. The germline V gene has CDR1 SNHLY and CDR2 FYNNEI. The DNA of the CDR3 is TGTGCCAGCAACGGACAGGGGGACACCGGGGAGCTGTTTTTT. This translates into CASNGQGDTGELFF. The variable domain in full, completed from reference TRBV2 and TRBJ2-2, reads EPEVTQTPSHQVTQMGQEVILRCVPISNHLYFYWYRQILGQKVEFLVSFYNNEISEKSEIFDDQFSVERPDGSNFTLKIRSTKLEDSAMYFCASNGQGDTGELFFGEGSRLTVL.

The chain carries TRBV5-1 and TRBJ2-1; weak D call: TRBD2 (6 bases). The CDR3 has 14 residues. V was trimmed by 1 base and J by 7 bases, leaving 12 bases between them. Looked up from germline, CDR1 is SGHRS and CDR2 is YFSETQ. The CDR3 reads CASSLTRAGNEQFF. CDR3 in DNA: TGCGCCAGCAGCTTGACGAGGGCGGGGAATGAGCAGTTCTTC. Drawing the rest from reference TRBV5-1 and TRBJ2-1, the complete variable domain is KAGVTQTPRYLIKTRGQQVTLSCSPISGHRSVSWYQQTPGQGLQFLFEYFSETQRNKGNFPGRFSGRQFSNSRSEMNVSTLELGDSALYLCASSLTRAGNEQFFGPGTRLTVL.

CDR3 in amino acids: CASSPSTSGYEQYF. CDR3 nucleotides: TGTGCCAGCAGTCCCTCGACTAGCGGCTACGAGCAGTACTTC. V and J are TRBV27 and TRBJ2-7; TRBD2 aligns across 9 bases. With 5 bases clipped from V and 3 bases from J, the junction kept 5 bases outside the gene matches. This CDR3 has 14 residues. The germline V gene encodes CDR1 MNHEY and CDR2 SMNVEV (reference sequence).

CDR3 DNA: TGTGCCAGCAGAACGGCAAGCTACGAGCAGTACTTC. Translation: CASRTASYEQYF. V gene TRBV28 combines with J gene TRBJ2-7; D gene uncertain. Trimming shortened V by 6 bases and J by 3 bases, and 9 bases separated the two germline ends. This CDR3 has 12 amino acids. Germline CDR1 is MDHEN and CDR2 is SYDVKM.

This chain joins TRBV7-2 and TRBJ2-2; D is undetermined. This CDR3 comprises 15 residues. Germline CDR1 SGHTA, CDR2 FQGNSA. Trimming removed 3 bases at V and 7 bases at J, with 15 bases between. Here the CDR3 reads CASSFRVIAIGELFF. DNA for the CDR3: TGTGCCAGCAGCTTCCGAGTGATAGCAATCGGGGAGCTGTTTTTT.

The V gene is TRBV20-1, the J gene TRBJ2-5; TRBD1 or TRBD2 may be the D gene (5 bases each). Germline CDR1 is DFQATT and CDR2 is SNEGSKA (reference sequence). There are 12 residues in the CDR3. Trimming shortened V by 3 bases and J by 7 bases, and 12 bases separated the two germline ends. The CDR3 loop reads CSASPGTLTQYF. The CDR3 DNA is TGCAGTGCTAGTCCGGGGACCCTGACCCAGTACTTC.

This chain connects TRBV2 to TRBJ1-2; the D gene is possibly TRBD1 (5 bases). The germline gives CDR1 SNHLY, CDR2 FYNNEI. The V end was cut by 6 bases, the J end by 4 bases, with 9 bases between. CDR3 length: 12 amino acids. The CDR3 region is CASRLTVYGYTF. The CDR3 DNA reads TGTGCCAGCAGATTGACAGTCTATGGCTACACCTTC.

The CDR3 nucleotides read TGTGCCAGCAGTTTAAGGCTCCTCAATGAGCAGTTCTTC. Translated, it gives CASSLRLLNEQFF. V gene TRBV12-3 or TRBV12-4 combines with J gene TRBJ2-1; D remains unclear. Trimming took off 2 bases at V and 6 bases at J, with 8 bases between the two ends. CDR3 length equals 13 residues.

This chain uses TRBV30 with TRBJ2-2; 8 positions agree with TRBD1. Germline V gives CDR1 GTSNPN, CDR2 SVGIG (reference sequence). This CDR3 comprises 12 residues. V shed 8 bases and J 6 bases; nucleotides not matched to a gene: 5. This CDR3 reads CAGQGAPGELFF. CDR3 bases: TGTGCCGGGCAGGGGGCTCCCGGGGAGCTGTTTTTT.

The chain combines TRBV23-1 with TRBJ2-1, with D possibly called TRBD1 or TRBD2 (5 bases each). TRBV23-1 is marked as an open reading frame, function uncertain. Trimming removed 0 bases at V and 3 bases at J, with 9 bases between. The CDR3 is 15 residues long. Here the CDR3 DNA reads TGCGCCAGCAGTCAATCCCGGGACCTCTACAATGAGCAGTTCTTC. This translates into CASSQSRDLYNEQFF.

With respect to this clone: One end of the junction is discordant with germline, which a read error may explain. The chain links TRBV15 to TRBJ1-2; D possibly corresponds to TRBD1 (5 bases). The CDR3 has 12 amino acids. Germline V gene data show CDR1 as LNHNV and CDR2 as YYDKDF (reference sequence). The CDR3 DNA follows: TGTGCCACCAGCAGAGACCAGGGCTTGATCTCCTTC. Protein product: CATSRDQGLISF.